This TCR beta chain was documented in a study of shared clonotypes between healthy human individuals. About this clone: The antigen remains unidentified.

General study points: Sequencing depth was expected to influence donor clonotype sharing. Unshared clonotypes carried lower generation probabilities than those common to all four donors. Compared with memory subsets, naive subsets generally had larger estimated richness.

The V gene's germline CDR1 is SGHVS and CDR2 FQNEAQ. V lost 1 base and J lost 10, with 7 bases in between. The CDR3 spans 11 residues. Naive CD8 isolation took CD45RO-negative cells positively selected for CCR7 and excluded terminally differentiated effector memory CD45RA+ cells. Using about 220 ng DNA, approximately 30,000 T cell genomes, the sorted-subset replicate PCRs were run. Only in-frame clones appear in the TCRdb table, and some are missing; sequencing was by immunoSEQ multiplex PCR. The table has about 2.2 million clones, approximately 94% seen once. The sample taken for sequencing was naive CD8+ T cells from PBMCs. J is TRBJ1-1 and V is TRBV7-8; no clear D gene. The origin of this receptor is a young man in good health. Some clones in this sample may be carry-over from other donors' samples. The CDR3 DNA sequence: TGTGCCAGCAGCTTAGACCGCCGAGCTTTCTTT. Its translation: CASSLDRRAFF.